This T cell receptor (beta chain) came from a study of blood T cell repertoires in COVID-19. Looking at the study overall: Sites across the United States, Italy and Spain contributed samples from acute and convalescent COVID-19. Sample material is recorded as cDNA or gDNA derived from T cells, B-cell-depleted T cells, or PBMCs.

The authors' processing: Amplified reference gene primers provided the basis for estimating nucleated cell counts. Repertoires were generated with immunoSEQ multiplex PCR, while TCRdb's copy carries only in-frame clones and drops some. The V and J calls and clone size come from that table; D and trimming were worked out from the DNA. The sample carries 60,000 to 80,000 clones, roughly 80% recorded once. The CDR3 length is 12 residues. Trimming removed 6 bases from V and 6 bases from J; junction bases left unmatched: 3. The germline gives CDR1 ENHRY, CDR2 SYGVKD. This clone has only a few counts. The TCR sequence derives from a man aged 50-59 years with active COVID-19. The sample consisted of peripheral blood. The rearrangement links TRBV10-3 to TRBJ1-1; 8 bases agree with TRBD1. The CDR3 reads CAIRGQGSEAFF. The CDR3 coding sequence is TGTGCCATCAGAGGACAGGGATCTGAAGCTTTCTTT.